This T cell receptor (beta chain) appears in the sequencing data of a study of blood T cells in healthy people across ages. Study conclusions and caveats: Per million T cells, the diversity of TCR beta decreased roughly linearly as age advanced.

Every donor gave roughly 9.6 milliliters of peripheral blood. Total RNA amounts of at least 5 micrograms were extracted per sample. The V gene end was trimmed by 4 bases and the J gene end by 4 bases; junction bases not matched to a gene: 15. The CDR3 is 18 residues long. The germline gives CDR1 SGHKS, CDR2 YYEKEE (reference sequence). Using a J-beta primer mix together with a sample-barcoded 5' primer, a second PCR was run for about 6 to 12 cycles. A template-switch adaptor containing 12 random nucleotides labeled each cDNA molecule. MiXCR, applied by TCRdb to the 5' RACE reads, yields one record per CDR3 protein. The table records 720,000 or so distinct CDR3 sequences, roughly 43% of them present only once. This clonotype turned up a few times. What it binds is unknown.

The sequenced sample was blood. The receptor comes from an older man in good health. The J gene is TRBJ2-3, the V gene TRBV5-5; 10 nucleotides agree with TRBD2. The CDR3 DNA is TGTGCCAGCAGCGGAAGACTAGCGGGCCCTACTGGGGCAGATACGCAGTATTTT. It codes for CASSGRLAGPTGADTQYF. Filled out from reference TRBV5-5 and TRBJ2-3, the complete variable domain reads DAGVTQSPTHLIKTRGQQVTLRCSPISGHKSVSWYQQVLGQGPQFIFQYYEKEERGRGNFPDRFSARQFPNYSSELNVNALLLGDSALYLCASSGRLAGPTGADTQYFGPGTRLTVL.